The 27 T cell receptor beta chains given below trace back to one sample, sequenced in a study of blood T cells in healthy people across ages. A second PCR of roughly 7 to 11 cycles used a sample-barcoded 5' primer and a J-beta primer mix. TCRdb reprocessed the 5' RACE reads with MiXCR, giving one entry per CDR3 protein. The sample records approximately 900,000 distinct CDR3 sequences, about 48% being singletons. The sample taken for sequencing was blood. The receptors shown here come from a man between 25 and 39 years old in good health.

This chain joins TRBV29-1 and TRBJ2-5; possibly TRBD2 for D (5 bases). Germline V gives CDR1 SQVTM, CDR2 ANQGSEA. The CDR3 extends over 12 amino acids. The CDR3 nucleotides read TGCAGTGCTGGCCGGGGATTGGAGACCCAGTACTTC. Translation gives CSAGRGLETQYF.

This clonotype was counted ten times or more. The CDR3 sequence: CASIPPGTIDSPLHF. The CDR3 region has the DNA TGCGCCAGCATTCCACCCGGGACAATCGATTCACCCCTCCACTTT. The V and J genes are TRBV10-1 and TRBJ1-6; D may be TRBD1 (6 bases). Trimming cost V 7 bases and J 8 bases, with 18 bases left between them. Germline values: CDR1 WNHNN, CDR2 SYGVQD (reference sequence). The CDR3 totals 15 residues.

In its sample, this clonotype was seen many times. The V gene is TRBV7-2, the J gene TRBJ1-2; 8 bases fit TRBD1. Trimming cost V 5 bases and J 5 bases; bases outside gene matches: 7. CDR1 and CDR2 from the germline V gene are SGHTA and FQGNSA. The CDR3 is made up of 14 amino acids. DNA for the CDR3: TGTGCCAGCAGCGTGACAGGGGTTGGGTATGGCTACACCTTC. As protein: CASSVTGVGYGYTF. Using reference TRBV7-2 and TRBJ1-2 for the parts outside the CDR3, the full variable domain is GAGVSQSPSNKVTEKGKDVELRCDPISGHTALYWYRQSLGQGLEFLIYFQGNSAPDKSGLPSDRFSAERTGGSVSTLTIQRTQQEDSAVYLCASSVTGVGYGYTFGSGTRLTVV.

V usage is TRBV6-6 and J usage is TRBJ2-2; D is unresolved. The ends were cut back, 2 bases at V and 0 bases at J, with 1 base in the middle. This CDR3 spans 13 amino acids. CDR1 MNHNY and CDR2 SVGAGI come from the germline V gene (reference sequence). CDR3: CASSYPNTGELFF. CDR3 nucleotide sequence: TGTGCCAGCAGTTACCCGAACACCGGGGAGCTGTTTTTT.

This clonotype has a single count. The V gene is TRBV21-1, the J gene TRBJ2-1. TRBV21-1 has pseudogene status. This CDR3 spans 16 amino acids. The CDR3 DNA reads TGTGCCAGCAGCACCCCGACCGAGAGCTCCTACAATGAGCAGTTCTTC. Its protein product is CASSTPTESSYNEQFF.

The chain uses TRBV25-1 and TRBJ2-1; D remains unclear. V gave up 4 bases and J gave up 10 bases, with 14 bases separating them. This CDR3 comprises 13 residues. Looked up from germline, CDR1 is MGHDK and CDR2 is SYGVNS. The CDR3 sequence is CASSGIPRGEQFF. CDR3 sequence (DNA): TGTGCCAGCAGTGGAATTCCGAGAGGAGAGCAGTTCTTC.

This clonotype was seen only a few times. This chain connects TRBV6-2 or TRBV6-3 to TRBJ1-5; 9 nucleotides match TRBD1. The CDR3 has 14 residues. Germline V lookup: CDR1 MNHEY, CDR2 SVGEGT. Losses at the gene ends were 6 bases for V and 1 base for J; bases not matched to a gene: 1. CDR3 sequence (DNA): TGTGCCAGCAGGGGACAGGGAAGCAATCAGCCCCAGCATTTT. Residues: CASRGQGSNQPQHF.

The V call is TRBV6-6, the J call TRBJ2-1, with a tentative D call TRBD1 (6 bases). V was cut by 2 bases and J by 5 bases, with 13 bases left in between. The CDR3 spans 15 residues. From germline, CDR1 is MNHNY and CDR2 SVGAGI (reference sequence). This CDR3 reads CASSYKRGGHNEQFF. CDR3 coding DNA: TGTGCCAGCAGTTACAAACGAGGGGGTCACAATGAGCAGTTCTTC.

This clonotype was picked up a small number of times. This sequence joins TRBV3-1 and TRBJ1-6; no reliable D call. Trimming stripped 0 bases from V and 9 bases from J, with 12 bases between. This CDR3 region has 15 residues. CDR1 LGHDT and CDR2 YNNKEL come from the germline V gene (reference sequence). The CDR3 loop is CASSQDGGTGSPLHF. In DNA, the CDR3 is TGTGCCAGCAGCCAAGATGGAGGAACGGGTTCACCCCTCCACTTT.

The chain joins TRBV18 to TRBJ1-1; D ambiguous. Germline assignment: CDR1 KGHSH and CDR2 LQKENI. The V and J ends lost 5 bases and 0 bases respectively, with 4 bases between them. CDR3 length equals 12 residues. CDR3 sequence: CASSGLNTEAFF. The CDR3 nucleotides are TGTGCCAGCTCAGGACTGAACACTGAAGCTTTCTTT.

The CDR3 protein is CASSRKTGSGANVLTF. The CDR3, as DNA: TGTGCCAGCAGCCGCAAGACAGGGTCTGGGGCCAACGTCCTGACTTTC. The chain couples TRBV3-1 to TRBJ2-6; TRBD1 agrees at 7 bases. Trimming cost V 4 bases and J 1 base; bases outside gene matches: 4. CDR1 is LGHDT, CDR2 YNNKEL, per germline (reference sequence). The CDR3 extends over 16 amino acids.

V gene TRBV4-2 combines with J gene TRBJ1-4, with D possibly TRBD1 on 6 matching bases. This CDR3 spans 16 amino acids. The V end was cut by 0 bases, the J end by 2 bases, with 10 bases between. From germline, CDR1 is LGHNA and CDR2 YNFKEQ. In DNA form, the CDR3 reads TGTGCCAGCAGCCAAGATGGGGGGGGCACTAATGAAAAACTGTTTTTT. Translation gives CASSQDGGGTNEKLFF.

V is TRBV7-9 and J is TRBJ2-3; a possible D gene is TRBD2 (5 bases). This CDR3 has 17 amino acids. Trimming removed 6 bases at V and 0 bases at J, with 19 bases between. Per germline, CDR1 SEHNR and CDR2 FQNEAQ (reference sequence). This CDR3 is CASSSRAGVYSTDTQYF. The CDR3 coding sequence is TGTGCCAGCAGTTCTCGGGCCGGGGTATACAGCACAGATACGCAGTATTTT.

The chain employs TRBV7-9 and TRBJ2-1, with D perhaps TRBD1 (5 bases). The germline CDR1 and CDR2 sequences are SEHNR and FQNEAQ (reference sequence). Trimming stripped 5 bases from V and 8 bases from J, with 19 bases between. The CDR3 runs to 15 residues. DNA of the CDR3: TGTGCCAGCAGCCTTTCGGCAGGGAAGTACCATGAGCAGTTCTTC. This translates into CASSLSAGKYHEQFF. Full variable domain (rest looked up from reference TRBV7-9 and TRBJ2-1): DTGVSQNPRHKITKRGQNVTFRCDPISEHNRLYWYRQTLGQGPEFLTYFQNEAQLEKSRLLSDRFSAERPKGSFSTLEIQRTEQGDSAMYLCASSLSAGKYHEQFFGPGTRLTVL.

This clonotype was counted only a few times. V is TRBV11-2 and J is TRBJ2-5; the match to TRBD2 covers 9 bases. The DNA end lines up better with TRBJ2-7; the J call may be wrong. The CDR3 is made up of 16 amino acids. Looked up from germline, CDR1 is SGHAT and CDR2 is FQNNGV. CDR3 in DNA: TGTGCCAGCAGCTTCGATCCTAGCGGGGTTGACTACGAGCAGTACTTC. Protein product: CASSFDPSGVDYEQYF.

As to this clonotype: A junction boundary mismatches the germline segment, possibly from a read error. This sequence joins TRBV2 and TRBJ1-4; possibly TRBD1 for D (6 bases). Germline V gene sequence: CDR1 SNHLY, CDR2 FYNNEI. CDR3 size: 16 residues. The CDR3 protein is CACSPDRGGTNEKLFF. Written as DNA, the CDR3 is TGTGCCTGCAGTCCCGATCGGGGGGGCACTAATGAAAAACTGTTTTTT. The complete variable domain, with remaining parts taken from reference TRBV2 and TRBJ1-4, reads EPEVTQTPSHQVTQMGQEVILRCVPISNHLYFYWYRQILGQKVEFLVSFYNNEISEKSEIFDDQFSVERPDGSNFTLKIRSTKLEDSAMYFCACSPDRGGTNEKLFFGSGTQLSVL.

The chain employs TRBV27 and TRBJ2-1, with D tentatively TRBD1 or TRBD2 (5 bases each). The V and J ends lost 7 bases and 9 bases respectively, with 19 bases between them. The CDR3 contains 14 residues. Germline CDR1 is MNHEY and CDR2 is SMNVEV (reference sequence). The CDR3 sequence is CASTKPGATTEQFF. For the CDR3, the DNA is TGTGCCAGCACCAAACCCGGGGCCACCACTGAGCAGTTCTTC.

This rearrangement joins TRBV27 to TRBJ2-4; TRBD1 might be the D (7 bases). Judging by the DNA end, TRBJ2-7 fits better; the J call may be wrong. The germline CDR1 and CDR2 sequences are MNHEY and SMNVEV (reference sequence). The CDR3 loop spans 14 amino acids. CDR3 region: CASSIQGRYYEQYF. As DNA, the CDR3 is TGTGCCAGCAGTATACAGGGGAGGTACTACGAGCAGTACTTC.

This chain links TRBV7-2 with TRBJ1-5; tentatively, D is TRBD1 (5 bases). Trimming pared 4 bases from V and 5 bases from J, leaving 15 bases between. The germline CDR1 and CDR2 sequences are SGHTA and FQGNSA. The length of the CDR3 is 15 residues. The CDR3 DNA sequence: TGTGCCAGCAGCTCCGACCCGGGACCAGATCAGCCCCAGCATTTT. It specifies CASSSDPGPDQPQHF. Full variable domain (remainder filled in from reference TRBV7-2 and TRBJ1-5): GAGVSQSPSNKVTEKGKDVELRCDPISGHTALYWYRQSLGQGLEFLIYFQGNSAPDKSGLPSDRFSAERTGGSVSTLTIQRTQQEDSAVYLCASSSDPGPDQPQHFGDGTRLSIL.

Points on this clonotype: This clone may be a read error of a much larger clone one base away. The chain recombines TRBV29-1 with TRBJ2-5; D is possibly TRBD1 (5 bases). CDR1 is SQVTM, CDR2 ANQGSEA, per germline. This CDR3 spans 15 amino acids. CDR3 nucleotide sequence: TGCAGCGTTGTTACCCGACAGACATACCAAGGGACCCAGTACTTC. This codes for CSVVTRQTYQGTQYF.

The rearrangement joins TRBV3-1 to TRBJ2-3; 15 bases are a match to TRBD2. Germline V gene data show CDR1 as LGHDT and CDR2 as YNNKEL (reference sequence). The J segment lost 1 base and the V segment lost 4 bases, leaving 9 bases of the junction unmatched. The length of the CDR3 is 19 residues. Here the CDR3 DNA reads TGTGCCAGCAGCCTCACCGGGACTAGCGGGGGGTCGCGCACAGATACGCAGTATTTT. This translates into CASSLTGTSGGSRTDTQYF.

This clonotype was seen only a few times. The J gene is TRBJ1-2, the V gene TRBV28; D gene unclear. The CDR3 has 13 amino acids. Germline values: CDR1 MDHEN, CDR2 SYDVKM. V lost 5 bases and J 2 bases, leaving 9 bases between the germline ends. The CDR3 DNA sequence: TGTGCCAGCAGTCCTCAGCTAAACTATGGCTACACCTTC. It codes for CASSPQLNYGYTF.

This sequence joins TRBV28 and TRBJ2-3, with 10 bases identical to TRBD1. The CDR3 covers 16 residues. Germline trimming cut 5 bases from V and 7 bases from J; bases unmatched to any gene: 12. The germline gives CDR1 MDHEN, CDR2 SYDVKM. CDR3 loop: CASSPGTGATYYTQYF. The CDR3, as DNA: TGTGCCAGCAGTCCAGGGACAGGGGCCACCTACTATACGCAGTATTTT.

The chain joins TRBV4-1 to TRBJ1-1; D perhaps matches TRBD1 (5 bases). CDR1 is MGHRA and CDR2 is YSYEKL in the germline V gene. The CDR3 extends over 15 amino acids. Trimming stripped 0 bases from V and 4 bases from J, with 12 bases between. CDR3 in amino acids: CASSQDPGYPTEAFF. Here the CDR3 DNA reads TGCGCCAGCAGCCAAGATCCAGGGTACCCCACTGAAGCTTTCTTT.

The chain combines TRBV7-6 with TRBJ2-5, with TRBD1 matching 10 bases. The tail of the sequence fits TRBJ2-7 better, so the J call may be wrong. Germline values: CDR1 SGHVS, CDR2 FNYEAQ. There are 17 residues in the CDR3. For the CDR3, the DNA is TGTGCCAGCAGCAGCCGGGGCCAGGACAGGGGGGGGTACGAGCAGTACTTC. Its protein product is CASSSRGQDRGGYEQYF.

This rearrangement joins TRBV7-2 to TRBJ2-1; 12 bases map to TRBD2. This CDR3 contains 16 residues. CDR1 is SGHTA, CDR2 FQGNSA, per germline. Unmatched junction bases numbered 8, after V lost 2 bases and J lost 9 bases. The CDR3, as DNA: TGTGCCAGCAGCTTACTGGCTAGCGGGGGGGTTAGTGAGCAGTTCTTC. Residues: CASSLLASGGVSEQFF.

The gene calls are TRBV12-3 or TRBV12-4 and TRBJ2-3; D gene ambiguous. V gave up 4 bases and J gave up 7 bases, with 6 bases separating them. The CDR3 is made up of 11 amino acids. CDR3 nucleotides: TGTGCCAGCAGTTCCCATTATACGCAGTATTTT. Amino acid sequence: CASSSHYTQYF.